Following are 25 T cell receptor beta chains from one sample sequenced in a study of cytomegalovirus exposure and HLA in healthy donors. 13 Jbeta primers and 60 Vbeta primers were used for the PCR. Generated by immunoSEQ multiplex PCR, the TCRdb table keeps only in-frame clones and is missing some. The sample includes 95,000 to 150,000 clones, around 75% seen only once; the top ten take approximately 2.1%. The specimen was PBMCs. All receptors derive from a man aged 25 to 40 in good health and CMV-seronegative.

The V gene is TRBV10-3, the J gene TRBJ2-7, with 9 bases fitting TRBD2. V was pared by 6 bases and J by 1 base, with 7 bases of the junction left unmatched. There are 15 residues in the CDR3. Looked up from germline, CDR1 is ENHRY and CDR2 is SYGVKD. The CDR3 DNA is TGTGCCATCAGGGAGCGACTAGCGGTTTCCTACGAGCAGTACTTC. Amino acids: CAIRERLAVSYEQYF.

The V call is TRBV10-3, the J call TRBJ1-1; maybe TRBD1 (6 bases). The germline gives CDR1 ENHRY, CDR2 SYGVKD. The CDR3 covers 17 residues. V gave up 4 bases and J gave up 2 bases, with 20 bases separating them. CDR3 sequence: CAISGHELTGLNTEAFF. In nucleotides, the CDR3 is TGTGCCATCAGTGGGCATGAATTGACAGGCCTTAACACTGAAGCTTTCTTT.

V is TRBV9 and J is TRBJ2-6; 7 bases match TRBD1. The germline V gene has CDR1 SGDLS and CDR2 YYNGEE. V was clipped by 5 bases and J by 0 bases; unmatched bases: 5. The length of the CDR3 is 16 residues. The CDR3 is CASRGQARSGANVLTF. CDR3 nucleotides: TGTGCCAGCAGAGGACAGGCCCGCTCTGGGGCCAACGTCCTGACTTTC.

The chain joins TRBV5-4 to TRBJ2-2; 13 nucleotides match TRBD2. This CDR3 has 16 residues. In germline, CDR1 is SGHNT, CDR2 YYREEE (reference sequence). Losses at the gene ends were 0 bases for V and 7 bases for J; bases not matched to a gene: 3. DNA for the CDR3: TGTGCCAGCAGCTTGGAACTAGCGGGGGGGCGCGGGGAGCTGTTTTTT. Protein product: CASSLELAGGRGELFF. The full variable domain, rest sourced from reference TRBV5-4 and TRBJ2-2, is ETGVTQSPTHLIKTRGQQVTLRCSSQSGHNTVSWYQQALGQGPQFIFQYYREEENGRGNFPPRFSGLQFPNYSSELNVNALELDDSALYLCASSLELAGGRGELFFGEGSRLTVL.

The chain couples TRBV15 to TRBJ2-1, with 8 bases identical to TRBD2. The junction had 15 bases not matched to a gene; V was cut back by 0 bases and J by 8 bases. The CDR3 is 18 amino acids. The germline V gene encodes CDR1 LNHNV and CDR2 YYDKDF (reference sequence). The CDR3 nucleotides are TGTGCCACCAGCAGAGATCTGAGGACTAGCAGCCGGAGGGATGAGCAGTTCTTC. It yields the protein CATSRDLRTSSRRDEQFF. The variable domain in full, completed from reference TRBV15 and TRBJ2-1, reads DAMVIQNPRYQVTQFGKPVTLSCSQTLNHNVMYWYQQKSSQAPKLLFHYYDKDFNNEADTPDNFQSRRPNTSFCFLDIRSPGLGDTAMYLCATSRDLRTSSRRDEQFFGPGTRLTVL.

The V and J genes are TRBV9 and TRBJ2-2; tentative D call: TRBD2 (5 bases). The V end lost 4 bases, the J end lost 5 bases, and 12 bases lay between the germline ends. The germline CDR1 and CDR2 sequences are SGDLS and YYNGEE. The CDR3 is 14 amino acids. The CDR3 loop is CASSPSGATGELFF. The CDR3 region has the DNA TGTGCCAGCAGCCCCAGCGGAGCTACCGGGGAGCTGTTTTTT.

This clone was counted only a few times. Other DNA sequences within the sample encode an identical CDR3. The gene calls are TRBV28 and TRBJ2-2; D is unclear. Per the germline V gene, CDR1 is MDHEN and CDR2 is SYDVKM. V lost 10 bases and J 5 bases, leaving 5 bases between the germline ends. The CDR3 consists of 10 residues. CDR3 in amino acids: CATSTGELFF. In DNA, the CDR3 is TGTGCCACCTCGACCGGGGAGCTGTTTTTT. Looking up the rest from reference TRBV28 and TRBJ2-2 gives the full variable domain: DVKVTQSSRYLVKRTGEKVFLECVQDMDHENMFWYRQDPGLGLRLIYFSYDVKMKEKGDIPEGYSVSREKKERFSLILESASTNQTSMYLCATSTGELFFGEGSRLTVL.

J is TRBJ2-5 and V is TRBV18, with a weak D call TRBD1 (7 bases). The CDR3 has 15 residues. Trimming removed 0 bases at V and 5 bases at J, with 13 bases between. Germline V lookup: CDR1 KGHSH, CDR2 LQKENI. This CDR3 is CASSPPAGGGETQYF. The CDR3 coding sequence is TGTGCCAGCTCACCACCGGCAGGGGGAGGTGAGACCCAGTACTTC.

V usage is TRBV27 and J usage is TRBJ1-5, with D possibly being TRBD1 (5 bases). The germline V gene has CDR1 MNHEY and CDR2 SMNVEV (reference sequence). The CDR3 contains 14 residues. V was shortened by 6 bases and J by 5 bases, with 14 bases between the two germline ends. CDR3 nucleotides: TGTGCCAGCAGACTCCAGGGATCTTATCAGCCCCAGCATTTT. It codes for CASRLQGSYQPQHF.

The chain joins TRBV13 to TRBJ1-3; D is unclear. Germline CDR1 reads PRHDT; CDR2 reads FYEKMQ (reference sequence). Trimming took off 5 bases at V and 0 bases at J, with 11 bases between the two ends. This CDR3 has 15 amino acids. In DNA form, the CDR3 reads TGTGCCAGCAGCCCTGACGAGGTCTCTGGAAACACCATATATTTT. Its translation is CASSPDEVSGNTIYF.

The chain employs TRBV29-1 and TRBJ2-1, with 11 bases that match TRBD2. CDR1 and CDR2 from the germline V gene are SQVTM and ANQGSEA. V was pared by 5 bases and J by 2 bases, with 11 bases of the junction left unmatched. The CDR3 loop spans 17 amino acids. The CDR3 is CSVRGTSGPRAYNEQFF. In DNA form, the CDR3 reads TGCAGCGTTAGGGGGACTAGCGGCCCTCGCGCCTACAATGAGCAGTTCTTC.

This clone was observed once. A junction boundary mismatches the germline segment, possibly from a read error. The chain couples TRBV7-9 to TRBJ2-6, with a weak D call TRBD2 (7 bases). The CDR3 covers 15 residues. CDR1 and CDR2 from the germline V gene are SEHNR and FQNEAQ (reference sequence). CDR3 nucleotides: TGTGCCTTAGGGGGGGACCTCTCTGGGGCCAACGGCCTGACTTTC. Translating gives CALGGDLSGANGLTF.

By sample fraction, this clone is medium-sized (0.01 to 0.1%). The rearrangement uses TRBV6-6 and TRBJ2-2; 9 bases fit TRBD1. CDR1 and CDR2 from the germline V gene are MNHNY and SVGAGI (reference sequence). The CDR3 has 14 amino acids. The J segment lost 7 bases and the V segment lost 6 bases, leaving 6 bases of the junction unmatched. CDR3 region: CASRGQGEIGELFF. In nucleotides, the CDR3 is TGTGCCAGCAGGGGACAGGGAGAAATCGGGGAGCTGTTTTTT.

The rearrangement uses TRBV19 and TRBJ1-3; D gene unclear. Germline CDR1 is LNHDA and CDR2 is SQIVND (reference sequence). V shed 3 bases and J shed 0 bases, with 6 bases lying between them. This CDR3 is built from 14 residues. The CDR3 region has the DNA TGTGCCAGTAGTATTGAACTCTCTGGAAACACCATATATTTT. Protein: CASSIELSGNTIYF. The whole variable domain, filled in from reference TRBV19 and TRBJ1-3, reads DGGITQSPKYLFRKEGQNVTLSCEQNLNHDAMYWYRQDPGQGLRLIYYSQIVNDFQKGDIAEGYSVSREKKESFPLTVTSAQKNPTAFYLCASSIELSGNTIYFGEGSWLTVV.

The genes are TRBV5-5 and TRBJ1-6; 9 positions match TRBD1. The CDR3 totals 13 residues. Trimming at V came to 7 bases and at J to 7 bases, leaving 3 bases not matched to a gene. Germline CDR1 SGHKS, CDR2 YYEKEE (reference sequence). The CDR3 DNA is TGTGCCAGCCTGGGACAGGGCAATTCACCCCTCCACTTT. As protein: CASLGQGNSPLHF.

V gene TRBV19 combines with J gene TRBJ1-2, with D tentatively TRBD1 (6 bases). The CDR3 has 14 amino acids. CDR1 and CDR2 from the germline V gene are LNHDA and SQIVND (reference sequence). Trimming took off 8 bases at V and 4 bases at J, with 17 bases between the two ends. Here the CDR3 DNA reads TGTGCCAGTGGCGATCCCTGGACAGTCTATGGCTACACCTTC. Translating gives CASGDPWTVYGYTF.

The chain links TRBV25-1 to TRBJ1-2, with 7 bases matching TRBD1. The CDR3 is 15 residues long. V lost 0 bases and J lost 2; bases outside the gene matches: 3. Germline V gene data show CDR1 as MGHDK and CDR2 as SYGVNS. This CDR3 is CASSEYGTANYGYTF. In DNA form, the CDR3 reads TGTGCCAGCAGTGAATACGGGACAGCCAACTATGGCTACACCTTC.

The chain recombines TRBV7-2 with TRBJ2-7, with a tentative D call TRBD2 (6 bases). The CDR3 runs to 14 residues. Germline V CDR1 and CDR2: SGHTA, FQGNSA. The V end was cut by 3 bases, the J end by 3 bases, with 12 bases between. CDR3 DNA sequence: TGTGCCAGCAGCTTCCCGGGGACTGACTACGAGCAGTACTTC. Its translation: CASSFPGTDYEQYF.

The chain is built from TRBV19 and TRBJ2-3, with D maybe TRBD2 (6 bases). CDR1 is LNHDA, CDR2 SQIVND, per germline (reference sequence). V was cut by 8 bases and J by 0 bases, with 12 bases left in between. The CDR3 loop spans 14 amino acids. In DNA form, the CDR3 reads TGTGCCAGTGGGGCGGGGACTAGCACAGATACGCAGTATTTT. Translation: CASGAGTSTDTQYF.

The genes are TRBV5-6 and TRBJ2-5; 7 bases agree with TRBD2. The CDR3 is 16 amino acids. Germline V gives CDR1 SGHDT, CDR2 YYEEEE. Trimming at V came to 5 bases and at J to 4 bases, leaving 14 bases not matched to a gene. In nucleotides, the CDR3 is TGTGCCAGCAGTCCGCGTCGGGGGAGGGATCGAGAGACCCAGTACTTC. Translated, it gives CASSPRRGRDRETQYF.

The chain recombines TRBV25-1 with TRBJ2-3; 7 bases fit TRBD1. This CDR3 contains 16 residues. Germline-derived CDR1 and CDR2 are MGHDK and SYGVNS. V was clipped by 3 bases and J by 0 bases; unmatched bases: 6. The CDR3 region is CASSDPRGPSTDTQYF. CDR3 sequence (DNA): TGTGCCAGCAGTGACCCGAGGGGGCCAAGCACAGATACGCAGTATTTT.

The chain links TRBV11-3 to TRBJ1-1; D not resolved. This CDR3 spans 14 amino acids. Germline CDR1 and CDR2: SGHNT and YENEEA. Trimming cost V 2 bases and J 0 bases, with 7 bases left between them. DNA of the CDR3: TGTGCCAGCAGCTTAAACAGCCTGAACACTGAAGCTTTCTTT. Translated, it gives CASSLNSLNTEAFF. Supplemented by reference TRBV11-3 and TRBJ1-1, the full variable domain reads EAGVVQSPRYKIIEKKQPVAFWCNPISGHNTLYWYLQNLGQGPELLIRYENEEAVDDSQLPKDRFSAERLKGVDSTLKIQPAELGDSAVYLCASSLNSLNTEAFFGQGTRLTVV.

The CDR3 reads CASSLRTGGGWTEAFF. DNA of the CDR3: TGTGCCAGCAGCCTGCGGACAGGGGGCGGTTGGACTGAAGCTTTCTTT. The rearrangement joins TRBV11-2 to TRBJ1-1, with 11 bases identical to TRBD1. The germline V gene encodes CDR1 SGHAT and CDR2 FQNNGV. The CDR3 is 16 residues long. Losses at the gene ends were 5 bases for V and 5 bases for J; bases not matched to a gene: 10.

This rearrangement joins TRBV6-1 to TRBJ1-2; 9 bases map to TRBD1. Germline CDR1 MNHNS, CDR2 SASEGT. With 4 bases clipped from V and 4 bases from J, the junction kept 19 bases outside the gene matches. The CDR3 contains 19 residues. CDR3 nucleotides: TGTGCCAGCAGTGGCCGGGACAGGGTAGGCCAATATAACTCCTATGGCTACACCTTC. Protein: CASSGRDRVGQYNSYGYTF.

This chain links TRBV5-6 with TRBJ2-7; D is ambiguous. Germline V lookup: CDR1 SGHDT, CDR2 YYEEEE. The V gene lost 0 bases and the J gene lost 3 bases, with 7 bases spanning the gap. CDR3 length equals 13 residues. The CDR3 region has the DNA TGTGCCAGCAGCTTGGGGCAAGACTACGAGCAGTACTTC. It specifies CASSLGQDYEQYF.